This T cell receptor beta chain came from a study of Ad26.COV2.S vaccination and SARS-CoV-2 variants. The CDR3 covers 17 residues. CDR1 is MGHRA and CDR2 is YSYEKL in the germline V gene. Trimming at V came to 0 bases and at J to 4 bases, leaving 8 bases not matched to a gene. Treatment specified: some 20 received Ad26.COV2.S at low or high dose, single or two shots; roughly five received placebo; per-sample allocation not given. Sampling occurred on day 63 after the first vaccine or placebo injection. Vaccine was an Ad26 vector expressing Wuhan-strain SARS-CoV-2 spike. TCRdb's table, derived via immunoSEQ multiplex PCR, lists solely in-frame clones and lacks some. Of under 500,000 clones listed, over 80% were seen once; the top ten hold roughly 1.7%.

The sequence was obtained from a person aged 18 to 59 who received the Ad26.COV2.S COVID-19 vaccine or a placebo. The starting material was peripheral blood, obtained in a trial of Ad26.COV2.S vaccine versus placebo. This chain uses TRBV4-1 with TRBJ2-7; 11 bases are a match to TRBD2. The CDR3 bases are TGCGCCAGCAGCCAAGATACTAGCGGGGGCGGCCTATACGAGCAGTACTTC. This translates into CASSQDTSGGGLYEQYF.